What follows are 31 T cell receptor beta chains derived from one specimen sequenced in a study of human T cells and chemical hapten exposure. As to time point: patch test 3, about 24 weeks after DPC sensitization. Indicated treatment: therapeutic diphenylcyclopropenone sensitization with weekly scalp DPC. TCRdb reanalysed the RACE reads using MiXCR and keeps one entry per CDR3 protein. The sample holds about 82,000 distinct CDR3 sequences; 10% to 15% are singletons and the top ten take 5.7%. The sequenced sample was whole blood, obtained in connection with sensitization to the hapten diphenylcyclopropenone (DPC). All receptors derive from a woman aged 45 to 65 with alopecia areata. Some clones in this sample may be carry-over from other donors' samples.

This clonotype has a handful of counts. J is TRBJ1-1 and V is TRBV29-1; D unresolved. The germline V gene encodes CDR1 SQVTM and CDR2 ANQGSEA. There are 13 residues in the CDR3. Trimming took 7 bases from V and 4 from J, leaving 16 bases between them. For the CDR3, the DNA is TGCAGCGGCAGCGGGAGCATAGGCACTGAAGCTTTCTTT. The encoded protein is CSGSGSIGTEAFF.

This clonotype showed up many times. This rearrangement joins TRBV29-1 to TRBJ1-1, with TRBD1 identical over 7 bases. CDR1 is SQVTM and CDR2 is ANQGSEA in the germline V gene. V trimming: 4 bases; J trimming: 1 base; junction bases outside the gene matches: 3. This CDR3 region has 13 residues. The CDR3, as DNA: TGCAGCGTTGGCTCAGGGGGGAACACTGAAGCTTTCTTT. The encoded protein is CSVGSGGNTEAFF. Full variable domain (outside the CDR3, taken from reference TRBV29-1 and TRBJ1-1): SAVISQKPSRDICQRGTSLTIQCQVDSQVTMMFWYRQQPGQSLTLIATANQGSEATYESGFVIDKFPISRPNLTFSTLTVSNMSPEDSSIYLCSVGSGGNTEAFFGQGTRLTVV.

This clonotype was detected many times. V usage is TRBV18 and J usage is TRBJ1-5; D gene uncertain. The V gene's germline CDR1 is KGHSH and CDR2 LQKENI. The CDR3 is 15 residues long. V was clipped by 1 base and J by 0 bases, with 7 bases between them. The CDR3 here is CASSPQQNSNQPQHF. The CDR3, as DNA: TGTGCCAGCTCACCACAGCAAAATAGCAATCAGCCCCAGCATTTT. Filled out from reference TRBV18 and TRBJ1-5, the complete variable domain reads NAGVMQNPRHLVRRRGQEARLRCSPMKGHSHVYWYRQLPEEGLKFMVYLQKENIIDESGMPKERFSAEFPKEGPSILRIQQVVRGDSAAYFCASSPQQNSNQPQHFGDGTRLSIL.

This clonotype was seen repeatedly, ten times or more. CDR3: CASSLGIVETQYF. The CDR3 nucleotides are TGTGCCAGCAGCTTAGGGATCGTAGAGACCCAGTACTTC. The chain is built from TRBV7-8 and TRBJ2-5, with D unclear. This CDR3 contains 13 residues. Trimming removed 1 base at V and 4 bases at J, with 7 bases between. CDR1 is SGHVS and CDR2 is FQNEAQ in the germline V gene.

V usage is TRBV29-1 and J usage is TRBJ2-1; possibly TRBD2 for D (6 bases). Trimming took off 8 bases at V and 7 bases at J, with 27 bases between the two ends. The CDR3 is 16 residues long. Germline CDR1 and CDR2: SQVTM and ANQGSEA. The CDR3 DNA sequence: TGCAGCTCCTACCGCGGAGGGTTCGAAATGAGGAATGAGCAGTTCTTC. It is translated as CSSYRGGFEMRNEQFF.

This clonotype came up many times. The CDR3 is CASSYRGKVNYEQYF. CDR3 DNA sequence: TGTGCCAGCAGTTACCGGGGGAAGGTCAATTACGAGCAGTACTTC. This rearrangement joins TRBV6-2 or TRBV6-3 to TRBJ2-7, with D perhaps matching TRBD2 (6 bases). The germline V and J ends were trimmed by 2 bases and 4 bases, with 15 bases remaining between them. The CDR3 loop spans 15 amino acids. CDR1 is MNHEY and CDR2 is SVGEGT in the germline V gene.

This clonotype was seen ten or more times. V gene TRBV2 combines with J gene TRBJ2-1; no clear D. CDR3 length: 11 residues. The V gene's germline CDR1 is SNHLY and CDR2 FYNNEI. V lost 5 bases and J lost 11, with 10 bases in between. CDR3: CASSHSRKQFF. The CDR3 DNA is TGTGCCAGCAGTCACAGTAGAAAGCAGTTCTTC.

The sample holds a few counts of this clonotype. V usage is TRBV9 and J usage is TRBJ2-5; D is uncertain. The CDR3 runs to 12 residues. Germline CDR1 SGDLS, CDR2 YYNGEE. Trimming removed 4 bases from V and 0 bases from J, with 4 bases in between. CDR3 region: CASSNYQETQYF. As DNA, the CDR3 is TGTGCCAGCAGCAATTACCAAGAGACCCAGTACTTC.

The sample holds many counts of this clonotype. This chain links TRBV7-2 with TRBJ1-5; tentative D call: TRBD1 (5 bases). The germline gives CDR1 SGHTA, CDR2 FQGNSA. V gave up 6 bases and J gave up 2 bases, with 8 bases separating them. The CDR3 is made up of 13 amino acids. CDR3 sequence reads: CASRGDGNQPQHF. DNA for the CDR3: TGTGCCAGCAGGGGGGACGGCAATCAGCCCCAGCATTTT.

This clonotype appeared many times. The rearrangement joins TRBV5-1 to TRBJ1-6; TRBD1 aligns across 7 bases. Trimming cost V 6 bases and J 0 bases; bases outside gene matches: 3. This CDR3 comprises 15 residues. CDR1 and CDR2 from the germline V gene are SGHRS and YFSETQ. CDR3 bases: TGCGCCAGCACAAGGGACAGCTCCTATAATTCACCCCTCCACTTT. This sequence encodes CASTRDSSYNSPLHF.

This clonotype was detected many times. The CDR3 sequence: CASSIYGQPQHF. In DNA, the CDR3 is TGTGCCAGTAGTATATACGGTCAGCCCCAGCATTTT. The chain carries TRBV19 and TRBJ1-5; D is unresolved. V was cut by 2 bases and J by 6 bases, with 5 bases left in between. CDR3 size: 12 residues. Per the germline V gene, CDR1 is LNHDA and CDR2 is SQIVND (reference sequence).

This clonotype was picked up many times. The CDR3 DNA sequence: TGTGCCAGCAGCGGATTAGCGGGAGGCAGTGTTGAGCAGTTCTTC. Translating gives CASSGLAGGSVEQFF. V and J are TRBV6-1 and TRBJ2-1; 10 nucleotides agree with TRBD2. The CDR3 is made up of 15 amino acids. The V segment lost 6 bases and the J segment 9 bases; nucleotides outside the gene matches: 11. CDR1 is MNHNS, CDR2 SASEGT, per germline.

This rearrangement joins TRBV5-5 to TRBJ1-1, with 7 bases that match TRBD1. CDR1 and CDR2 from the germline V gene are SGHKS and YYEKEE (reference sequence). The trim removed 4 bases at V and 7 bases at J, leaving 1 base unmatched. The CDR3 is 11 amino acids. CDR3 coding DNA: TGTGCCAGCAGCCGGGACAGTGAAGCTTTCTTT. This sequence encodes CASSRDSEAFF.

This chain links TRBV6-2 or TRBV6-3 with TRBJ2-1; D is unresolved. V lost 8 bases and J 7 bases, leaving 18 bases between the germline ends. This CDR3 has 14 amino acids. Germline V gives CDR1 MNHEY, CDR2 SVGEGT. The CDR3 nucleotides read TGTGCCAGCTCCAACAGTCCTCTACAGAATGAGCAGTTCTTC. It encodes CASSNSPLQNEQFF.

J is TRBJ2-1 and V is TRBV18; D is undetermined. The CDR3 extends over 13 amino acids. Germline V CDR1 and CDR2: KGHSH, LQKENI. With 3 bases removed from V and 5 bases from J, the gap between germline ends came to 8 bases. The CDR3 DNA sequence: TGTGCCAGCTCACCTGCTGGGAACAATGAGCAGTTCTTC. This translates into CASSPAGNNEQFF.

This clonotype appeared a few times. CDR3 region: CASLGGLALYEQYF. The CDR3 DNA sequence: TGTGCCAGCCTAGGGGGACTAGCGTTGTACGAGCAGTACTTC. The chain has TRBV2 and TRBJ2-7, with 10 bases matching TRBD2. The V gene end was trimmed by 8 bases and the J gene end by 4 bases; junction bases not matched to a gene: 8. Germline V CDR1 and CDR2: SNHLY, FYNNEI. The CDR3 has 14 residues.

This clonotype has at least ten counts. The rearrangement uses TRBV7-6 and TRBJ2-2; a possible D gene is TRBD1 (5 bases). The CDR3 sequence is 15 residues long. V lost 2 bases to trimming and J lost 4 bases, with 11 bases between them. The germline gives CDR1 SGHVS, CDR2 FNYEAQ. The CDR3 DNA sequence: TGTGCCAGCAGCTTACTCCAGGGCCCCACCGGGGAGCTGTTTTTT. It specifies CASSLLQGPTGELFF.

The V gene is TRBV19, the J gene TRBJ2-1, with no clear D. The CDR3 sequence is 15 residues long. Trimming took off 3 bases at V and 0 bases at J, with 9 bases between the two ends. Germline V CDR1 and CDR2: LNHDA, SQIVND (reference sequence). The CDR3 DNA sequence: TGTGCCAGTAGTATCGCCGTCACCTCCTACAATGAGCAGTTCTTC. Translation: CASSIAVTSYNEQFF.

This clonotype occurred many times. The CDR3 bases are TGTGCCAGCCGCGGTGAGACGGGAGGGAAAGAGACCCAGTACTTC. This translates into CASRGETGGKETQYF. This sequence joins TRBV2 and TRBJ2-5, with 8 bases that match TRBD2. The CDR3 is 15 residues long. The junction had 11 bases not matched to a gene; V was cut back by 8 bases and J by 3 bases. Germline V gives CDR1 SNHLY, CDR2 FYNNEI.

This clonotype was seen many times. The gene calls are TRBV11-2 and TRBJ2-7; D perhaps matches TRBD2 (5 bases). Germline loops: CDR1 SGHAT, CDR2 FQNNGV. The CDR3 is 15 residues long. Trimming took 0 bases from V and 0 from J, leaving 9 bases between them. CDR3 DNA: TGTGCCAGCAGCTTAGATGCGGGTTACTCCTACGAGCAGTACTTC. Translated: CASSLDAGYSYEQYF.

This clonotype was counted a few times. This chain uses TRBV29-1 with TRBJ1-4; D uncertain. Germline lookup yields CDR1 SQVTM and CDR2 ANQGSEA. The CDR3 totals 12 residues. V dropped 7 bases and J dropped 1 base, with 7 bases sitting between them. CDR3 in amino acids: CSAQRTNEKLFF. The CDR3 DNA reads as TGCAGCGCACAAAGAACTAATGAAAAACTGTTTTTT.

This clonotype has ten or more counts. The V gene is TRBV13, the J gene TRBJ2-4, with D perhaps given as TRBD1 or TRBD2 (6 bases each). The V end lost 1 base, the J end lost 8 bases, and 12 bases lay between the germline ends. Per germline, CDR1 PRHDT and CDR2 FYEKMQ (reference sequence). This CDR3 spans 14 amino acids. This CDR3 reads CASSLAGEGDIQYF. CDR3 in DNA: TGTGCCAGCAGCTTAGCGGGAGAGGGGGACATTCAGTACTTC. The full variable domain, with the rest looked up from reference TRBV13 and TRBJ2-4, is AAGVIQSPRHLIKEKRETATLKCYPIPRHDTVYWYQQGPGQDPQFLISFYEKMQSDKGSIPDRFSAQQFSDYHSELNMSSLELGDSALYFCASSLAGEGDIQYFGAGTRLSVL.

V and J are TRBV27 and TRBJ2-7; perhaps TRBD1 as D (6 bases). This CDR3 has 14 amino acids. CDR1 and CDR2 from the germline V gene are MNHEY and SMNVEV (reference sequence). Trimming removed 2 bases at V and 0 bases at J, with 8 bases between. The CDR3 DNA follows: TGTGCCAGCAGTTTAGACAGGTTCTCCTACGAGCAGTACTTC. It translates to CASSLDRFSYEQYF.

This clonotype was counted at least ten times. CDR3 loop: CASSPDTGRRTFF. The CDR3 DNA sequence: TGTGCCAGCAGCCCCGATACAGGGAGGAGGACTTTCTTT. The chain links TRBV3-1 to TRBJ1-1, with a possible D match to TRBD1 (6 bases). CDR3 length equals 13 residues. V was pared by 4 bases and J by 12 bases, with 18 bases between. The V gene's germline CDR1 is LGHDT and CDR2 YNNKEL (reference sequence).

The V call is TRBV20-1, the J call TRBJ2-5; D unresolved. The CDR3 loop spans 12 amino acids. Trimming removed 5 bases from V and 2 bases from J, with 9 bases in between. CDR1 and CDR2 from the germline V gene are DFQATT and SNEGSKA (reference sequence). CDR3 sequence (DNA): TGCAGTGCTTCGACCGCACAAGAGACCCAGTACTTC. Its protein is CSASTAQETQYF.

The chain carries TRBV7-2 and TRBJ1-5; 11 positions agree with TRBD1. J lost 6 bases, V lost 5 bases, and 3 bases had no gene match. Per the germline V gene, CDR1 is SGHTA and CDR2 is FQGNSA. The CDR3 consists of 14 residues. The CDR3: CASSRTGGTQPQHF. CDR3 nucleotide sequence: TGTGCCAGCAGCCGGACAGGGGGCACTCAGCCCCAGCATTTT. Drawing the rest from reference TRBV7-2 and TRBJ1-5, the complete variable domain is GAGVSQSPSNKVTEKGKDVELRCDPISGHTALYWYRQSLGQGLEFLIYFQGNSAPDKSGLPSDRFSAERTGGSVSTLTIQRTQQEDSAVYLCASSRTGGTQPQHFGDGTRLSIL.

The chain recombines TRBV9 with TRBJ1-3; perhaps TRBD1 as D (6 bases). V was trimmed by 0 bases and J by 2 bases, leaving 6 bases between them. CDR3 length: 14 residues. CDR1 SGDLS and CDR2 YYNGEE come from the germline V gene. CDR3 in amino acids: CASSVGGPGNTIYF. CDR3 DNA sequence: TGTGCCAGCAGCGTAGGGGGGCCTGGAAACACCATATATTTT.

This clonotype showed up many times. The chain has TRBV6-5 and TRBJ1-3; unclear D gene. The CDR3 runs 14 residues. The germline V and J ends were trimmed by 2 bases and 6 bases, with 11 bases remaining between them. Germline V CDR1 and CDR2: MNHEY, SVGAGI. The CDR3 loop is CASSYGPLENTIYF. DNA for the CDR3: TGTGCCAGCAGTTACGGGCCGCTTGAAAACACCATATATTTT.

This clonotype occurred once. The chain couples TRBV5-4 to TRBJ2-7, with D perhaps matching TRBD1 or TRBD2 (5 bases each). The germline V and J ends were trimmed by 4 bases and 3 bases, with 11 bases remaining between them. CDR3 length equals 13 residues. Germline V CDR1 and CDR2: SGHNT, YYREEE (reference sequence). Here the CDR3 reads CASSGGVGYEQYF. CDR3 sequence (DNA): TGTGCCAGCAGCGGGGGTGTCGGCTACGAGCAGTACTTC. Filled out from reference TRBV5-4 and TRBJ2-7, the complete variable domain reads ETGVTQSPTHLIKTRGQQVTLRCSSQSGHNTVSWYQQALGQGPQFIFQYYREEENGRGNFPPRFSGLQFPNYSSELNVNALELDDSALYLCASSGGVGYEQYFGPGTRLTVT.

This clonotype showed up just a few times. J is TRBJ1-2 and V is TRBV29-1, with 7 bases matching TRBD1. The V gene's germline CDR1 is SQVTM and CDR2 ANQGSEA. After removal of 1 base from V and 5 bases from J, the junction contained 4 bases not matched to a gene. The CDR3 is 13 amino acids. CDR3 nucleotides: TGCAGCGTTGAAGTACCGACAGGGTATGGCTACACCTTC. This translates into CSVEVPTGYGYTF.

The chain combines TRBV9 with TRBJ1-6; TRBD1 aligns across 7 bases. Trimming removed 1 base from V and 8 bases from J; junction bases left unmatched: 6. Germline V gene data show CDR1 as SGDLS and CDR2 as YYNGEE. CDR3 length: 15 residues. Written as DNA, the CDR3 is TGTGCCAGCAGCGTATATGCAGGGGGAGATTCACCCCTCCACTTT. Protein product: CASSVYAGGDSPLHF.